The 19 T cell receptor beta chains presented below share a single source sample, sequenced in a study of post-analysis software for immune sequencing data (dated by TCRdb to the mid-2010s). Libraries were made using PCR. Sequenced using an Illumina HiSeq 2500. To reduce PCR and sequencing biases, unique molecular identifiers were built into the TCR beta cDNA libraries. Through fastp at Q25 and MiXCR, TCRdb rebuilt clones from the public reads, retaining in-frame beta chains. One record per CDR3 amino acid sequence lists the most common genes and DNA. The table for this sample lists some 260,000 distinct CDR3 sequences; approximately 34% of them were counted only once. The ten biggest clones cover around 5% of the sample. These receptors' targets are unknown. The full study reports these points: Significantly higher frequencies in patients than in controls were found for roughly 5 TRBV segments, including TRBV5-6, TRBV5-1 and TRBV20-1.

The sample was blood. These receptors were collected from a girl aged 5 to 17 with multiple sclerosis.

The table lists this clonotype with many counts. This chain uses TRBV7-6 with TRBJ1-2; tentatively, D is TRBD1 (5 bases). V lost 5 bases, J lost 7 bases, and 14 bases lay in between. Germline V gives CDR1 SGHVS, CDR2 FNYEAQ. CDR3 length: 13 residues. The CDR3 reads CASSPGGLPGYTF. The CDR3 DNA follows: TGTGCCAGCAGCCCGGGGGGGTTGCCTGGCTACACCTTC.

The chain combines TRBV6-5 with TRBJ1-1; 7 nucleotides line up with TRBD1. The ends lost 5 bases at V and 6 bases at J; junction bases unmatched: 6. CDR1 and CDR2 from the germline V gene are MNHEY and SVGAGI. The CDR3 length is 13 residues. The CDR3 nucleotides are TGTGCCAGCAGTCCTTTACAGGGGTCTGAAGCTTTCTTT. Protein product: CASSPLQGSEAFF.

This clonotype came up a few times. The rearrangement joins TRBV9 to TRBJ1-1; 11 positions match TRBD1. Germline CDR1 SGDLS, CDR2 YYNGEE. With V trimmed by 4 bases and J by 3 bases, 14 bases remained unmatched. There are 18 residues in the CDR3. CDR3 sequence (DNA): TGTGCCAGCAGCCCGCGGACAGGGGGCATTTCTGCTGACACTGAAGCTTTCTTT. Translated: CASSPRTGGISADTEAFF.

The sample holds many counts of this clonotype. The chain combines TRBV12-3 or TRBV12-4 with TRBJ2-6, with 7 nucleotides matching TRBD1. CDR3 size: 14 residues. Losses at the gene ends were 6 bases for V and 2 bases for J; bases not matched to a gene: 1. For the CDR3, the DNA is TGTGCCAGCAGACAGGGGACTGGGGCCAACGTCCTGACTTTC. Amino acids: CASRQGTGANVLTF.

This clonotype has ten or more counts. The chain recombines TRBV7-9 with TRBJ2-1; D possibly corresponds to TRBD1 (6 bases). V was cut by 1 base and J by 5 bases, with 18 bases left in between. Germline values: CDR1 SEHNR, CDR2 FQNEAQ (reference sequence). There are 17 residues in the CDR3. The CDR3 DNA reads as TGTGCCAGCAGCTTAGGACCCACAGGGTCCTCGAACAATGAGCAGTTCTTC. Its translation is CASSLGPTGSSNNEQFF.

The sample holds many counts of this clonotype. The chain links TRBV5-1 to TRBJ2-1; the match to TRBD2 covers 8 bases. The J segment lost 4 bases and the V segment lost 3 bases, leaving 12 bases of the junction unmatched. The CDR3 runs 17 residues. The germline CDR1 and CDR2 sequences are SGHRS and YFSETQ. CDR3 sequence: CASSSSASGPPYNEQFF. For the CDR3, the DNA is TGCGCCAGCAGCTCCTCGGCTAGCGGGCCCCCTTACAATGAGCAGTTCTTC.

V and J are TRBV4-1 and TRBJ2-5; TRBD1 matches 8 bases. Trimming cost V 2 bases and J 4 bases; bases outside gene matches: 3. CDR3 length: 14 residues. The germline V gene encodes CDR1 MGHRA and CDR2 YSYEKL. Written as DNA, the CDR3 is TGCGCCAGCAGCCAACAGGGGGCATCAGAGACCCAGTACTTC. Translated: CASSQQGASETQYF.

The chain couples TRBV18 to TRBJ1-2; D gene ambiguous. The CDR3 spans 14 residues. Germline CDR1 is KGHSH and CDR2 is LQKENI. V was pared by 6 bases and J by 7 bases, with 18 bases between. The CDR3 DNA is TGTGCCAGCTCTCGCGCGAGAGAGGGTGGTGGCTACACCTTC. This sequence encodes CASSRAREGGGYTF. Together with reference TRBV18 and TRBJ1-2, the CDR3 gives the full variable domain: NAGVMQNPRHLVRRRGQEARLRCSPMKGHSHVYWYRQLPEEGLKFMVYLQKENIIDESGMPKERFSAEFPKEGPSILRIQQVVRGDSAAYFCASSRAREGGGYTFGSGTRLTVV.

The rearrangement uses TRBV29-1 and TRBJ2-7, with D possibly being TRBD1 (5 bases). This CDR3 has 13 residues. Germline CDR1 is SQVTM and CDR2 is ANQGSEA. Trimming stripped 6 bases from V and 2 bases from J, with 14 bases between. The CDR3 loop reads CSVKTVLAYEQYF. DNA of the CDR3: TGCAGCGTGAAGACAGTCCTCGCCTACGAGCAGTACTTC.

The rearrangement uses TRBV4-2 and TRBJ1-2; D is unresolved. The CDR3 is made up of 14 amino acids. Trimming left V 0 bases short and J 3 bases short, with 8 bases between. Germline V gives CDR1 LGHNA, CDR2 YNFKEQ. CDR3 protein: CASSQETAHYGYTF. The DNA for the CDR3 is TGTGCCAGCAGCCAAGAAACAGCCCACTATGGCTACACCTTC.

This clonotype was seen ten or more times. The CDR3 sequence: CASTPHGGRNNEQFF. The CDR3, as DNA: TGTGCCAGCACCCCGCATGGCGGGAGAAACAATGAGCAGTTCTTC. The gene calls are TRBV27 and TRBJ2-1, with 7 bases identical to TRBD2. Trimming took 7 bases from V and 5 from J; bases not matched to a gene: 11. CDR1 MNHEY and CDR2 SMNVEV come from the germline V gene (reference sequence). This CDR3 has 15 residues.

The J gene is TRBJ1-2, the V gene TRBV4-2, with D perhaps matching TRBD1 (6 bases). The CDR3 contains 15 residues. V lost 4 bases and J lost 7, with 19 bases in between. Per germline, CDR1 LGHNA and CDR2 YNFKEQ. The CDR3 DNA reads TGTGCCAGCAGCCCCAGCGGCAGGGGCGCGGGTGGCTACACCTTC. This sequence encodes CASSPSGRGAGGYTF.

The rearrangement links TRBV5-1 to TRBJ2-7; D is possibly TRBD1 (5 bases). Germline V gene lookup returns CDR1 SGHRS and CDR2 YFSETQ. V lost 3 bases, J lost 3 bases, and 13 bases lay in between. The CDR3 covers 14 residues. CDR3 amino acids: CASSSTAELYEQYF. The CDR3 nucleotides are TGCGCCAGCAGCTCGACAGCCGAGCTCTACGAGCAGTACTTC.

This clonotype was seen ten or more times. This chain's CDR3 is CATSRGYTEAFF. The CDR3 DNA reads as TGTGCCACCAGCAGAGGCTACACTGAAGCTTTCTTT. V usage is TRBV15 and J usage is TRBJ1-1; D gene unclear. The germline CDR1 and CDR2 sequences are LNHNV and YYDKDF (reference sequence). The CDR3 runs 12 residues. The V and J ends lost 1 base and 3 bases respectively, with 3 bases between them.

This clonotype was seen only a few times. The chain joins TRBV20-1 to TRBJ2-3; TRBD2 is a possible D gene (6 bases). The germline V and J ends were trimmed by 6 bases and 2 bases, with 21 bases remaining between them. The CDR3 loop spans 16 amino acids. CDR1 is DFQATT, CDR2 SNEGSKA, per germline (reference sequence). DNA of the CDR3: TGCAGTGCCTTGGAAGGGACTCCAGATATCACAGATACGCAGTATTTT. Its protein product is CSALEGTPDITDTQYF.

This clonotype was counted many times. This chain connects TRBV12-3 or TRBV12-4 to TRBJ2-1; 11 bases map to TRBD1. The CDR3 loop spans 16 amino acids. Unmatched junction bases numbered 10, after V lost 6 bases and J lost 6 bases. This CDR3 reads CASSLPGQGGRNEQFF. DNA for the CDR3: TGTGCCAGCAGCCTCCCGGGACAGGGGGGTCGCAATGAGCAGTTCTTC.

The CDR3 reads CSVELTRTPSYNEQFF. The CDR3 DNA reads as TGCAGCGTTGAACTCACCAGGACACCCTCCTACAATGAGCAGTTCTTC. The chain combines TRBV29-1 with TRBJ2-1, with D tentatively TRBD1 (5 bases). V lost 2 bases and J 0 bases, leaving 14 bases between the germline ends. CDR1 is SQVTM and CDR2 is ANQGSEA in the germline V gene. The CDR3 has 16 residues.

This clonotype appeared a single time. The CDR3 is CASSFISGTGYNEQFF. The CDR3 DNA reads as TGTGCCAGCAGTTTTATAAGCGGGACAGGGTACAATGAGCAGTTCTTC. J is TRBJ2-1 and V is TRBV27; TRBD1 matches 9 bases. The CDR3 runs 16 residues. Germline CDR1 reads MNHEY; CDR2 reads SMNVEV (reference sequence). V shed 3 bases and J 4 bases; nucleotides not matched to a gene: 7.

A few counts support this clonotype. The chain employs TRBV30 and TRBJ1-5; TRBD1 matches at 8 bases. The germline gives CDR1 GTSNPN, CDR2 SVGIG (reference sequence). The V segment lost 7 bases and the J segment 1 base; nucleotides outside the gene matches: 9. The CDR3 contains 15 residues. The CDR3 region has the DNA TGTGCCTTCCAGGGGGCGTCGGGGAGCAATCAGCCCCAGCATTTT. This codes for CAFQGASGSNQPQHF.